One sample yielded the 21 T cell receptor beta chains listed below, sequenced in a study of blood T cell repertoires in COVID-19. Method: immunoSEQ multiplex PCR; TCRdb's copy keeps in-frame clones and lacks some. The sample lists tens of thousands of clones, 70% to 85% occurring once. Sequencing input: peripheral blood. These receptors came from a human donor in a cohort sampled during active COVID-19.

The table lists this clone with a count of one. CDR3 protein: CASSLWTLAGGPGEQYF. The DNA of the CDR3 is TGTGCCAGCAGTTTATGGACACTAGCGGGAGGGCCGGGGGAGCAGTACTTC. The chain links TRBV28 to TRBJ2-7; 13 nucleotides line up with TRBD2. This CDR3 spans 17 amino acids. Germline CDR1 and CDR2: MDHEN and SYDVKM. V lost 0 bases, J lost 7 bases, and 9 bases stayed unmatched.

J is TRBJ2-1 and V is TRBV6-6; possible D gene TRBD1, 6 bases. Germline loops: CDR1 MNHNY, CDR2 SVGAGI (reference sequence). With 6 bases removed from V and 7 bases from J, the gap between germline ends came to 19 bases. This CDR3 contains 15 residues. The CDR3 loop reads CASRTLRQAGNEQFF. CDR3 in DNA: TGTGCCAGCAGAACCTTAAGACAGGCTGGGAATGAGCAGTTCTTC.

This clone appeared once. The rearrangement joins TRBV5-8 to TRBJ2-7, with 8 bases aligning to TRBD1. The CDR3 runs to 15 residues. Trimming at V came to 1 base and at J to 5 bases, leaving 8 bases not matched to a gene. Germline-derived CDR1 and CDR2 are SGHTS and YDEGEE. The CDR3: CASSLRTGWIDEQYF. In DNA, the CDR3 is TGTGCCAGCAGCTTGAGGACAGGGTGGATAGACGAGCAGTACTTC.

The chain combines TRBV7-3 with TRBJ2-3; 9 bases are shared with TRBD2. The CDR3 has 16 residues. The trim removed 0 bases at V and 6 bases at J, leaving 7 bases unmatched. Germline lookup yields CDR1 SGHTA and CDR2 FQGTGA. The CDR3 region is CASSLTASGGYDTQYF. In DNA, the CDR3 is TGTGCCAGCAGCTTAACGGCAAGCGGGGGGTATGATACGCAGTATTTT. The full variable domain, its missing parts supplied by reference TRBV7-3 and TRBJ2-3, is GAGVSQTPSNKVTEKGKYVELRCDPISGHTALYWYRQSLGQGPEFLIYFQGTGAADDSGLPNDRFFAVRPEGSVSTLKIQRTERGDSAVYLCASSLTASGGYDTQYFGPGTRLTVL.

The chain employs TRBV11-1 and TRBJ1-2; D gene unclear. Trimming shortened V by 2 bases and J by 8 bases, and 12 bases separated the two germline ends. The CDR3 is 13 residues long. From germline, CDR1 is SGHAT and CDR2 FQDESV (reference sequence). The CDR3: CASSLTGKRGYTF. CDR3 coding DNA: TGTGCCAGCAGCTTAACGGGGAAGAGGGGCTACACCTTC.

The genes are TRBV6-4 and TRBJ2-3, with D perhaps matching TRBD1 (5 bases). Between the trimmed V and J ends, which lost 5 bases and 8 bases, there was a span of 11 bases. Germline CDR1 MRHNA, CDR2 SNTAGT. The CDR3 is 12 amino acids. This CDR3 is CASSLGAGTQYF. DNA for the CDR3: TGTGCCAGCAGTCTAGGGGCCGGTACGCAGTATTTT.

This clone was seen a single time. The gene calls are TRBV13 and TRBJ2-5, with a tentative D call TRBD2 (6 bases). Between the trimmed V and J ends, which lost 5 bases and 1 base, there was a span of 14 bases. Looked up from germline, CDR1 is PRHDT and CDR2 is FYEKMQ (reference sequence). The CDR3 totals 15 residues. The CDR3 reads CASSTRESVQETQYF. The CDR3 bases are TGTGCCAGCAGCACCCGGGAGTCCGTCCAAGAGACCCAGTACTTC.

The rearrangement uses TRBV18 and TRBJ2-5; D not certain. Deletions cut 0 bases from V and 5 bases from J, with 10 bases between. Germline lookup yields CDR1 KGHSH and CDR2 LQKENI. The CDR3 spans 14 residues. CDR3 sequence reads: CASSPPTKPETQYF. For the CDR3, the DNA is TGTGCCAGCTCACCACCAACTAAACCTGAGACCCAGTACTTC. Looking up the rest from reference TRBV18 and TRBJ2-5 gives the full variable domain: NAGVMQNPRHLVRRRGQEARLRCSPMKGHSHVYWYRQLPEEGLKFMVYLQKENIIDESGMPKERFSAEFPKEGPSILRIQQVVRGDSAAYFCASSPPTKPETQYFGPGTRLLVL.

This rearrangement joins TRBV7-2 to TRBJ1-1; no reliable D call. Germline V gives CDR1 SGHTA, CDR2 FQGNSA. With 4 bases removed from V and 8 bases from J, the gap between germline ends came to 14 bases. This CDR3 comprises 13 residues. CDR3 DNA sequence: TGTGCCAGCAGCTCCCCGCGGGGTCGAGAAGCTTTCTTT. Its translation: CASSSPRGREAFF.

The chain joins TRBV9 to TRBJ2-5; 12 bases align to TRBD1. Germline-derived CDR1 and CDR2 are SGDLS and YYNGEE. The length of the CDR3 is 20 residues. V lost 2 bases and J lost 5; bases outside the gene matches: 19. DNA for the CDR3: TGTGCCAGCAGCGTCGGGACAGGGGGCGGATACGCGGTAAGGACGGAGACCCAGTACTTC. It encodes CASSVGTGGGYAVRTETQYF.

The chain couples TRBV6-2 or TRBV6-3 to TRBJ1-1, with a possible D match to TRBD1 (5 bases). There are 15 residues in the CDR3. Germline V CDR1 and CDR2: MNHEY, SVGEGT. Deletions cut 2 bases from V and 1 base from J, with 11 bases between. DNA of the CDR3: TGTGCCAGCAGTTACCCCCCGACAGAGAACACTGAAGCTTTCTTT. It codes for CASSYPPTENTEAFF.

This chain uses TRBV5-6 with TRBJ2-3; D may correspond to TRBD1 or TRBD2 (5 bases each). Trimming cost V 4 bases and J 5 bases, with 17 bases left between them. The germline V gene has CDR1 SGHDT and CDR2 YYEEEE. The CDR3 is 15 amino acids. The CDR3 protein is CASSMGLAGGDTQYF. Written as DNA, the CDR3 is TGTGCCAGCAGCATGGGGCTAGCCGGCGGAGATACGCAGTATTTT.

The chain employs TRBV6-5 and TRBJ1-5; 10 bases align to TRBD1. Germline V gene data show CDR1 as MNHEY and CDR2 as SVGAGI. Losses at the gene ends were 6 bases for V and 5 bases for J; bases not matched to a gene: 7. The CDR3 runs 15 residues. CDR3 in amino acids: CASSPGTGDYQPQHF. The CDR3 DNA reads as TGTGCCAGCAGCCCCGGGACAGGGGATTATCAGCCCCAGCATTTT.

The genes are TRBV29-1 and TRBJ2-1; D perhaps matches TRBD1 (5 bases). Per the germline V gene, CDR1 is SQVTM and CDR2 is ANQGSEA. V was shortened by 3 bases and J by 0 bases, with 6 bases between the two germline ends. The CDR3 totals 13 residues. The CDR3 protein is CSVEDNSYNEQFF. The CDR3 DNA is TGCAGCGTTGAGGACAACTCCTACAATGAGCAGTTCTTC.

The V call is TRBV6-2 or TRBV6-3, the J call TRBJ2-5; 9 bases agree with TRBD1. Trimming at V came to 0 bases and at J to 4 bases, leaving 6 bases not matched to a gene. The germline gives CDR1 MNHEY, CDR2 SVGEGT. CDR3 size: 16 residues. CDR3 in amino acids: CASSYSDYRGPETQYF. CDR3 bases: TGTGCCAGCAGTTACTCGGACTACAGGGGGCCAGAGACCCAGTACTTC.

V is TRBV25-1 and J is TRBJ2-7; D is possibly TRBD1 (6 bases). This CDR3 region has 13 residues. V was pared by 10 bases and J by 5 bases, with 18 bases between. Germline-derived CDR1 and CDR2 are MGHDK and SYGVNS. CDR3 loop: CAIKTLRGDEQYF. CDR3 sequence (DNA): TGTGCCATCAAGACCCTCAGGGGAGACGAGCAGTACTTC.

The genes are TRBV11-3 and TRBJ2-2, with D tentatively TRBD2 (6 bases). This CDR3 is 14 amino acids long. The V gene lost 2 bases and the J gene lost 7 bases, with 11 bases spanning the gap. Germline loops: CDR1 SGHNT, CDR2 YENEEA. The CDR3 DNA reads TGTGCCAGCAGCTTACGCGGGAAAGGCGGGGAGCTGTTTTTT. It codes for CASSLRGKGGELFF.

This clone was detected a few times. CDR3 residues: CASSRAPGTGLTGELFF. CDR3 nucleotide sequence: TGTGCCAGCAGCCGCGCTCCCGGGACAGGACTCACCGGGGAGCTGTTTTTT. This sequence joins TRBV11-2 and TRBJ2-2, with 8 bases lining up with TRBD1. V lost 5 bases to trimming and J lost 4 bases; unmatched junction nucleotides: 12. Per germline, CDR1 SGHAT and CDR2 FQNNGV. This CDR3 contains 17 residues.

This clone has a single count. V usage is TRBV2 and J usage is TRBJ2-5; 14 positions match TRBD2. There are 16 residues in the CDR3. CDR1 SNHLY and CDR2 FYNNEI come from the germline V gene. After removal of 5 bases from V and 1 base from J, the junction contained 3 bases not matched to a gene. The CDR3: CASSSGLAGGQETQYF. CDR3 DNA sequence: TGTGCCAGCAGTTCCGGACTAGCGGGGGGCCAAGAGACCCAGTACTTC. The full variable domain, with the rest looked up from reference TRBV2 and TRBJ2-5, is EPEVTQTPSHQVTQMGQEVILRCVPISNHLYFYWYRQILGQKVEFLVSFYNNEISEKSEIFDDQFSVERPDGSNFTLKIRSTKLEDSAMYFCASSSGLAGGQETQYFGPGTRLLVL.

The V gene is TRBV15, the J gene TRBJ2-7, with 12 positions matching TRBD2. Unmatched junction bases numbered 4, after V lost 6 bases and J lost 4 bases. CDR3 length: 14 amino acids. From germline, CDR1 is LNHNV and CDR2 YYDKDF (reference sequence). This CDR3 is CATRLAGGLYEQYF. CDR3 coding DNA: TGTGCCACCAGACTAGCGGGAGGTTTATACGAGCAGTACTTC.

The chain employs TRBV12-3 or TRBV12-4 and TRBJ1-5; unclear D gene. The CDR3 runs to 13 residues. Trimming took off 2 bases at V and 6 bases at J, with 8 bases between the two ends. In DNA form, the CDR3 reads TGTGCCAGCAGTTTAATGAGGGTTCAGCCCCAGCATTTT. Translation: CASSLMRVQPQHF.